Listed below are T cell receptor beta chains from one sample, sequenced in a study of T cell repertoires in cytomegalovirus infection. Each CDR3 protein gets one entry after TCRdb re-called the reads with MiXCR. Of some 200,000 distinct CDR3 sequences listed, roughly two fifths are singletons. Their antigens remain unidentified. The sequencing used CD8+ T cells from cultured PBMCs, collected from culture after CMV antigen stimulation. The source of these receptors is a human donor in good health (CMV status not recorded). Some clones in this sample may be carry-over from other donors' samples. The CDR3 runs from the conserved cysteine through the conserved F or W. Fields, in order: V gene, CDR3 length, J gene, clone size, D gene, CDR3 protein, CDR3 DNA. D genes are given only for firm matches. Not all rows give a size; the values are once, few, many and, for expanded clones, a class.

V: TRBV7-9
length: 13
J: TRBJ1-1
size: NA
D: NA
CDR3: CASRVDLNTEAFF
DNA: TGTGCCAGCAGGGTGGACCTGAACACTGAAGCTTTCTTT

V: TRBV28
length: 16
J: TRBJ2-4
size: few
D: NA
CDR3: CASSSGVAGPKNIQYF
DNA: TGTGCCAGCAGTTCCGGGGTGGCAGGGCCCAAAAACATTCAGTACTTC

V: TRBV5-4
length: 13
J: TRBJ2-7
size: few
D: NA
CDR3: CASSEDSYYEQYF
DNA: TGTGCCAGCAGCGAGGACAGCTATTACGAGCAGTACTTC

V: TRBV7-3
length: 12
J: TRBJ2-7
size: NA
D: NA
CDR3: CASGPSFYEQYF
DNA: TGTGCCAGCGGTCCTTCTTTCTACGAGCAGTACTTC

V: TRBV6-9
length: 13
J: TRBJ1-1
size: NA
D: NA
CDR3: CASSYSGSTEAFF
DNA: TGTGCCAGCAGTTATTCCGGGTCCACTGAAGCTTTCTTT

V: TRBV20-1
length: 16
J: TRBJ2-2
size: few
D: NA
CDR3: CSARAQDSINTGELFF
DNA: TGCAGTGCTAGAGCCCAAGACAGCATCAACACCGGGGAGCTGTTTTTT

V: TRBV7-2
length: 12
J: TRBJ2-1
size: many
D: NA
CDR3: CASSFRGGEQFF
DNA: TGTGCCAGCAGCTTTCGAGGGGGGGAGCAGTTCTTC

V: TRBV4-2
length: 16
J: TRBJ2-7
size: NA
D: TRBD2
CDR3: CASSHRGRLAGDEQYF
DNA: TGTGCCAGCAGCCACAGGGGGAGACTAGCGGGAGATGAGCAGTACTTC

V: TRBV12-3/TRBV12-4
length: 14
J: TRBJ1-2
size: NA
D: NA
CDR3: CASSELPAVHGYTF
DNA: TGTGCCAGCAGTGAACTACCGGCAGTCCATGGCTACACCTTC

V: TRBV7-6
length: 14
J: TRBJ2-1
size: few
D: NA
CDR3: CASSLAGGSDEQFF
DNA: TGTGCCAGCAGCTTAGCGGGAGGAAGCGATGAGCAGTTCTTC

V: TRBV10-3
length: 13
J: TRBJ1-6
size: NA
D: NA
CDR3: CAISRDGYSPLHF
DNA: TGTGCCATCAGCCGGGACGGCTATTCACCCCTCCACTTT

V: TRBV11-2
length: 20
J: TRBJ2-6
size: many
D: NA
CDR3: CASSFIGQPASSGGANVLTF
DNA: TGTGCCAGCAGCTTCATCGGACAGCCGGCTTCCTCAGGGGGGGCCAACGTCCTGACTTTC

V: TRBV5-5
length: 18
J: TRBJ1-6
size: NA
D: NA
CDR3: CASSSPTASPSYNSPLHF
DNA: TGTGCCAGCAGCTCCCCGACCGCCTCGCCCTCCTATAATTCACCCCTCCACTTT

V: TRBV4-2
length: 17
J: TRBJ2-7
size: few
D: TRBD1
CDR3: CASSPIAQGAKDYEQYF
DNA: TGTGCCAGCAGCCCGATCGCCCAGGGGGCGAAGGACTACGAGCAGTACTTC

V: TRBV20-1
length: 17
J: TRBJ1-3
size: NA
D: NA
CDR3: CSATLHDSWGSGNTIYF
DNA: TGCAGTGCGACCCTTCACGACAGTTGGGGCTCTGGAAACACCATATATTTT

V: TRBV5-1
length: 15
J: TRBJ1-1
size: NA
D: NA
CDR3: CASSFSVEGGTEAFF
DNA: TGTGCCAGCAGCTTTAGCGTGGAGGGAGGCACTGAAGCTTTCTTT

V: TRBV5-6
length: 13
J: TRBJ2-5
size: few
D: NA
CDR3: CASSFREMETQYF
DNA: TGTGCCAGCAGCTTCAGGGAAATGGAGACCCAGTACTTC

V: TRBV19
length: 15
J: TRBJ1-2
size: NA
D: TRBD1
CDR3: CASSEQGVYGYGYTF
DNA: TGTGCCAGTAGTGAACAGGGGGTCTACGGCTATGGCTACACCTTC

V: TRBV7-6
length: 16
J: TRBJ2-5
size: NA
D: TRBD2
CDR3: CASSPGTTRGQETQYF
DNA: TGTGCCAGCAGCCCTGGGACTACTAGAGGACAAGAGACCCAGTACTTC

V: TRBV7-3
length: 13
J: TRBJ1-1
size: NA
D: NA
CDR3: CASGEQGQGEAFF
DNA: TGTGCCAGCGGAGAACAGGGTCAGGGTGAAGCTTTCTTT

V: TRBV7-3
length: 14
J: TRBJ2-2
size: few
D: TRBD1
CDR3: CASSLTGGGGELFF
DNA: TGTGCCAGCAGCCTTACAGGGGGAGGCGGGGAGCTGTTTTTT

V: TRBV28
length: 11
J: TRBJ2-2
size: few
D: NA
CDR3: CASTTGGELFF
DNA: TGTGCCAGCACTACAGGGGGGGAGCTGTTTTTT

V: TRBV7-2
length: 15
J: TRBJ2-1
size: NA
D: NA
CDR3: CASSPRGESYNEQFF
DNA: TGTGCCAGCAGTCCCAGGGGGGAATCCTACAATGAGCAGTTCTTC

V: TRBV6-8
length: 14
J: TRBJ1-4
size: few
D: NA
CDR3: CASTKAGVCEKLFF
DNA: TGTGCCAGCACGAAGGCAGGGGTTTGCGAAAAACTGTTTTTT

V: TRBV5-1
length: 15
J: TRBJ2-3
size: NA
D: TRBD1
CDR3: CASRPRDSSTDTQYF
DNA: TGCGCCAGCAGACCCCGGGACAGTAGCACAGATACGCAGTATTTT

V: TRBV27
length: 14
J: TRBJ2-2
size: NA
D: NA
CDR3: CASSFTSNTGELFF
DNA: TGTGCCAGCAGTTTTACATCGAACACCGGGGAGCTGTTTTTT

V: TRBV7-9
length: 13
J: TRBJ2-2
size: few
D: NA
CDR3: CASSLGESGELFF
DNA: TGTGCCAGCAGCTTGGGCGAATCCGGGGAGCTGTTTTTT

V: TRBV28
length: 16
J: TRBJ2-1
size: few
D: TRBD2
CDR3: CASSPLAGSTFNEQFF
DNA: TGTGCCAGCAGTCCGCTAGCGGGTAGCACTTTCAATGAGCAGTTCTTC

V: TRBV20-1
length: 14
J: TRBJ1-4
size: NA
D: TRBD1
CDR3: CSASETGGSEKLFF
DNA: TGCAGTGCTTCCGAGACAGGGGGTTCCGAAAAACTGTTTTTT